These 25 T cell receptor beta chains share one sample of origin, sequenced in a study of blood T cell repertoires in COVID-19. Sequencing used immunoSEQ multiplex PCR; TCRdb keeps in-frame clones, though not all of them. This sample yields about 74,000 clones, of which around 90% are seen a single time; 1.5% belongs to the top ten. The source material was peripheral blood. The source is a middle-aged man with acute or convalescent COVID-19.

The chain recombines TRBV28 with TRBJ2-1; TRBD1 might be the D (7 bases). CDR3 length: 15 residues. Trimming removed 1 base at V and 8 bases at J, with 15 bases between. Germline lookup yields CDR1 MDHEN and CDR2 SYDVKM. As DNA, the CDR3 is TGTGCCAGCAGTTTATTGGCAGGGGGGCGGGATGAGCAGTTCTTC. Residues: CASSLLAGGRDEQFF.

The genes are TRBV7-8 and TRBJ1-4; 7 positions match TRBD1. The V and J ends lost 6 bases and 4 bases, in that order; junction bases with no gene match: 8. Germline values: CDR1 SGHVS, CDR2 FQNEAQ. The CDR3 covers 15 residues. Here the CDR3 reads CASRKRGLGNEKLFF. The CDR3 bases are TGTGCCAGCAGAAAGAGGGGGCTCGGTAATGAAAAACTGTTTTTT.

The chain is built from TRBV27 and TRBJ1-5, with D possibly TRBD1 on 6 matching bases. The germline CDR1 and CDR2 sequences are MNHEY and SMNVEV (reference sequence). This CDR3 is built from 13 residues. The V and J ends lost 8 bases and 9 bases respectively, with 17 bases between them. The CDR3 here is CASQGGGRGPQHF. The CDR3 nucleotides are TGTGCCAGCCAAGGGGGGGGGCGAGGGCCCCAGCATTTT.

This CDR3 is CASLGGRERRYTF. The CDR3 region has the DNA TGTGCCAGCCTTGGAGGGAGGGAACGCCGCTACACCTTC. The V call is TRBV9, the J call TRBJ1-2; D is ambiguous. CDR1 SGDLS and CDR2 YYNGEE come from the germline V gene. CDR3 length: 13 residues. V dropped 7 bases and J dropped 9 bases, with 19 bases sitting between them.

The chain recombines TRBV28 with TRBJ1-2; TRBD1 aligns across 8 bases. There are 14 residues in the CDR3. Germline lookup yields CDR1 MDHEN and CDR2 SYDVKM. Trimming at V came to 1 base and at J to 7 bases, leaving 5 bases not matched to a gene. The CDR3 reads CASSLSGGVGGYTF. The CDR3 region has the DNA TGTGCCAGCAGTTTATCAGGGGGCGTCGGTGGCTACACCTTC.

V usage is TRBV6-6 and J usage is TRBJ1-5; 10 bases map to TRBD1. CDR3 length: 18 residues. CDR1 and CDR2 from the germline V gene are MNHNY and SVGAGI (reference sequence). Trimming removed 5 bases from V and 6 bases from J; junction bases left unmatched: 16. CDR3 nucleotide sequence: TGTGCCAGCAGTCATCCCCCGTGGGGACAGGGGTTAGGTCAGCCCCAGCATTTT. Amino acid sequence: CASSHPPWGQGLGQPQHF.

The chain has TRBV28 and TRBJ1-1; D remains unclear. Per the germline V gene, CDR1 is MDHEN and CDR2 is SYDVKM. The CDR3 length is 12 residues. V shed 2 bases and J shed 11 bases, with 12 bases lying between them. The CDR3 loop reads CASSLELGVAFF. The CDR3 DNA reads TGTGCCAGCAGTTTAGAGCTGGGCGTGGCTTTCTTT.

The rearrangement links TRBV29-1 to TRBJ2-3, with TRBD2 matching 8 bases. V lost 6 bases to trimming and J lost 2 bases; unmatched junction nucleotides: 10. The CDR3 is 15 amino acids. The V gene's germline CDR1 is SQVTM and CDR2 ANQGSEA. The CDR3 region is CSVPPGRGDTDTQYF. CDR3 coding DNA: TGCAGCGTGCCGCCCGGGCGGGGGGACACAGATACGCAGTATTTT.

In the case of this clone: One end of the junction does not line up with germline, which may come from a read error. The CDR3 sequence is CASSQGHPAIGHTF. CDR3 nucleotides: TGTGCCAGCAGCCAAGGACACCCGGCTATTGGCCACACCTTC. The V and J genes are TRBV3-1 (or the pseudogene TRBV3-2) and TRBJ1-2; D ambiguous. Germline V gives CDR1 LGHDT, CDR2 YNNKEL (reference sequence). The CDR3 has 14 amino acids.

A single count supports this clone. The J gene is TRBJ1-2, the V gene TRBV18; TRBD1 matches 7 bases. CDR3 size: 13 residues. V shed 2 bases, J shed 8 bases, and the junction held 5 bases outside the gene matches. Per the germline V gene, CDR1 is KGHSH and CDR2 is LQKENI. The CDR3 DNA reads TGTGCCAGCTCACCAGGGGACAGTCTGGGCTACACCTTC. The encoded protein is CASSPGDSLGYTF.

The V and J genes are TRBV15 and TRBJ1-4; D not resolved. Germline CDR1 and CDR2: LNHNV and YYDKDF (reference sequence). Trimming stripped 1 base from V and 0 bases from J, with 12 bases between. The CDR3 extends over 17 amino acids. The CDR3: CATSRGIRLATNEKLFF. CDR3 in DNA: TGTGCCACCAGCAGAGGTATAAGATTAGCAACTAATGAAAAACTGTTTTTT. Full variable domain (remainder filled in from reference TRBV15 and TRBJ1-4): DAMVIQNPRYQVTQFGKPVTLSCSQTLNHNVMYWYQQKSSQAPKLLFHYYDKDFNNEADTPDNFQSRRPNTSFCFLDIRSPGLGDTAMYLCATSRGIRLATNEKLFFGSGTQLSVL.

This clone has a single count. Here the CDR3 reads CAISDSTQGFYEQYV. In nucleotides, the CDR3 is TGTGCCATCAGTGATTCCACACAGGGTTTTTACGAGCAGTACGTC. This chain links TRBV10-3 with TRBJ2-7; weak D call: TRBD1 (6 bases). This CDR3 contains 15 residues. Germline loops: CDR1 ENHRY, CDR2 SYGVKD. V gave up 3 bases and J gave up 4 bases, with 16 bases separating them.

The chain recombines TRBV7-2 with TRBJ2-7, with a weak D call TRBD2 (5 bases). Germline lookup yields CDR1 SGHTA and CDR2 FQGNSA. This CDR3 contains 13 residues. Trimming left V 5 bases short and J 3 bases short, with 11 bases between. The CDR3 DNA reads TGTGCCAGCAGCCACGGGGTGGACTACGAGCAGTACTTC. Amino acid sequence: CASSHGVDYEQYF.

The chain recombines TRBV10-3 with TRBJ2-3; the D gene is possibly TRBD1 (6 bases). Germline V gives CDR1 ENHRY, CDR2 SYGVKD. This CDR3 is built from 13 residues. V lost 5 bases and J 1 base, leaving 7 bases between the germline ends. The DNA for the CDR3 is TGTGCCATCAGTAACAGGGGCACAGATACGCAGTATTTT. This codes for CAISNRGTDTQYF.

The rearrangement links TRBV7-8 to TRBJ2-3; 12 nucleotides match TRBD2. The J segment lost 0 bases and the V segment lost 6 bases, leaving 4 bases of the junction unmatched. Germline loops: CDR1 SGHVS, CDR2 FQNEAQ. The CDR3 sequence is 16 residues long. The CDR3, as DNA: TGTGCCAGCAGTGCACTAGCGGGGGGAAGCACAGATACGCAGTATTTT. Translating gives CASSALAGGSTDTQYF. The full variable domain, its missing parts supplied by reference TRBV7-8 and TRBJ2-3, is GAGVSQSPRYKVAKRGQDVALRCDPISGHVSLFWYQQALGQGPEFLTYFQNEAQLDKSGLPSDRFFAERPEGSVSTLKIQRTQQEDSAVYLCASSALAGGSTDTQYFGPGTRLTVL.

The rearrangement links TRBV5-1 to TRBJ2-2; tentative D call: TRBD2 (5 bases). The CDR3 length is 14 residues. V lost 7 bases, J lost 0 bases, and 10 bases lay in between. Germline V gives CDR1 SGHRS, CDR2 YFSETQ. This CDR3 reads CASGPSSNTGELFF. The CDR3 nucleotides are TGCGCCAGCGGCCCTAGCTCGAACACCGGGGAGCTGTTTTTT.

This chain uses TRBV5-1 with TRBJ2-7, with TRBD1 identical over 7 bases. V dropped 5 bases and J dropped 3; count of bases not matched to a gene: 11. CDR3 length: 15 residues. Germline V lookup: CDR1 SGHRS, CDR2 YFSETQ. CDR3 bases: TGCGCCAGCAGATCCCTTTACAGGGGATACTACGAGCAGTACTTC. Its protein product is CASRSLYRGYYEQYF.

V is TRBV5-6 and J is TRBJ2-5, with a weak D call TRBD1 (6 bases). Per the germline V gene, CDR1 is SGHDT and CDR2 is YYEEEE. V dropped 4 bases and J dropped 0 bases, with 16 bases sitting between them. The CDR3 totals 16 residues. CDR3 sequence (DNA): TGTGCCAGCAGCCCGAAGTGGGGGCGGTACCAAGAGACCCAGTACTTC. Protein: CASSPKWGRYQETQYF.

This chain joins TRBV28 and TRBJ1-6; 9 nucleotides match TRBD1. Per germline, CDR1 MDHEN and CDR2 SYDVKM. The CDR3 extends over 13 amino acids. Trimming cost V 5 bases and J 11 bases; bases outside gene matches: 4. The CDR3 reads CASSGTGRPPLHF. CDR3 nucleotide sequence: TGTGCCAGCAGTGGGACAGGGCGTCCACCCCTCCACTTT.

The CDR3 coding sequence is TGTGCCAGCAGCTTAGGGCACAGCTTCTCTGGAAACACCATATATTTT. Amino acid sequence: CASSLGHSFSGNTIYF. V and J are TRBV11-2 and TRBJ1-3; no reliable D call. The CDR3 length is 16 residues. V lost 1 base to trimming and J lost 0 bases, with 10 bases between them. Per germline, CDR1 SGHAT and CDR2 FQNNGV.

The CDR3: CSVEVAGVTYEQYF. In DNA, the CDR3 is TGCAGCGTTGAGGTAGCGGGAGTAACCTACGAGCAGTACTTC. The rearrangement uses TRBV29-1 and TRBJ2-7; 9 bases line up with TRBD2. The length of the CDR3 is 14 residues. Per the germline V gene, CDR1 is SQVTM and CDR2 is ANQGSEA. The V and J ends lost 3 bases and 2 bases, in that order; junction bases with no gene match: 5.

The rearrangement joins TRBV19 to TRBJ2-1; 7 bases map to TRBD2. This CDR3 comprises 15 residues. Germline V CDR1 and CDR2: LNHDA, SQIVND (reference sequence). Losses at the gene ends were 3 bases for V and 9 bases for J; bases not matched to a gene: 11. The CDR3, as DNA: TGTGCCAGTAGTATCGGAGGACTAGTATCGACTGAGCAGTTCTTC. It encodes CASSIGGLVSTEQFF.

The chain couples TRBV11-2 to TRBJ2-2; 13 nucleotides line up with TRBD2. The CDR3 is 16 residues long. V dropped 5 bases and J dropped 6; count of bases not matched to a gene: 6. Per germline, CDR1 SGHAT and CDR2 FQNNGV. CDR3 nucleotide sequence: TGTGCCAGCAGCCCAACTAGCGGGGGGGGCCCCGGGGAGCTGTTTTTT. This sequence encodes CASSPTSGGGPGELFF.

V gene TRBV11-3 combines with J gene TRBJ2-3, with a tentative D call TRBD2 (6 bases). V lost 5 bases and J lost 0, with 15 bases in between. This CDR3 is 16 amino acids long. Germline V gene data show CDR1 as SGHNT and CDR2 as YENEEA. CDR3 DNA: TGTGCCAGCAGCCAAAGCGGGCCTGTAAGCACAGATACGCAGTATTTT. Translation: CASSQSGPVSTDTQYF.

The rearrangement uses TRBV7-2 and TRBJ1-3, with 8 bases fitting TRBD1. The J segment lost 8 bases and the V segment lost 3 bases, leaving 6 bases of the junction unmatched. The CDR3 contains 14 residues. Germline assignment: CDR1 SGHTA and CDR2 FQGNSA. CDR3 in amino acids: CASSFKTGADTIYF. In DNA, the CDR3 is TGTGCCAGCAGCTTCAAGACAGGGGCCGACACCATATATTTT. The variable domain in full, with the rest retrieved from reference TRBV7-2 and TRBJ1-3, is GAGVSQSPSNKVTEKGKDVELRCDPISGHTALYWYRQSLGQGLEFLIYFQGNSAPDKSGLPSDRFSAERTGGSVSTLTIQRTQQEDSAVYLCASSFKTGADTIYFGEGSWLTVV.